This T cell receptor (beta chain) was recovered during a study of blood T cell repertoires in COVID-19. Study information: Acute and convalescent COVID-19 samples came from the United States, Italy and Spain. PBMCs, B-cell-depleted T cells, or T cells provided the cDNA or gDNA that made up the material.

The germline V gene encodes CDR1 SGHDT and CDR2 YYEEEE. After removal of 5 bases from V and 4 bases from J, the junction contained 10 bases not matched to a gene. This CDR3 is 15 amino acids long. As handled by the study authors: Cell counts per sample came from amplifying reference gene primers. Clones were sequenced by immunoSEQ multiplex PCR, and TCRdb holds only the in-frame ones, with some missing. Clone size and V and J calls were adopted from that table, with D and trimming inferred from the DNA. The table includes approximately 500,000 clones, 85% to 90% detected once. Recruited during active infection, patients (from Seattle) were subsequently followed longitudinally.

The origin of this receptor is a woman aged 50 to 60 with COVID-19, enrolled during active disease. The V gene is TRBV5-6, the J gene TRBJ2-3; TRBD2 matches at 7 bases. The source material was peripheral blood. The CDR3 DNA reads as TGTGCCAGCAGTCCACCGGGACTACTATCAGATACGCAGTATTTT. The encoded protein is CASSPPGLLSDTQYF.